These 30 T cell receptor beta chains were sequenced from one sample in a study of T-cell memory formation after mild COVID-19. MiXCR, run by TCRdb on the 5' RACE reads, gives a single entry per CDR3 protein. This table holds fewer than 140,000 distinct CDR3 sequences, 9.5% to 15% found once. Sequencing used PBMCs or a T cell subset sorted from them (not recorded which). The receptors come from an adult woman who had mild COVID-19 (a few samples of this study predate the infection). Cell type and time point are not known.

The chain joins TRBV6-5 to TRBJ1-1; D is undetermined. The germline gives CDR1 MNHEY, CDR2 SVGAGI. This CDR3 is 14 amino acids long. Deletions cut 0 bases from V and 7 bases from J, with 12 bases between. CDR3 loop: CASSYSRGWGEAFF. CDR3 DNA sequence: TGTGCCAGCAGTTACTCAAGAGGATGGGGTGAAGCTTTCTTT.

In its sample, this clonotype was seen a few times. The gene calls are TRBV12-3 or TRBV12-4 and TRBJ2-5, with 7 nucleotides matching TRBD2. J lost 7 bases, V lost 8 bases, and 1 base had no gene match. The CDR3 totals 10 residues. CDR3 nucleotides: TGTGCCAGCTCGGGGGGGACCCAGTACTTC. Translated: CASSGGTQYF.

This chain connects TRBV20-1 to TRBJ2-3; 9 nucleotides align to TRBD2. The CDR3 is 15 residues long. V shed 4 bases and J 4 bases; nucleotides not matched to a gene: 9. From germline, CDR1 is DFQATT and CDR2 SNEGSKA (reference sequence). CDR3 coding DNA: TGCAGTGCTATAGTGGGCGGGGGGGCCCCAGATACGCAGTATTTT. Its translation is CSAIVGGGAPDTQYF.

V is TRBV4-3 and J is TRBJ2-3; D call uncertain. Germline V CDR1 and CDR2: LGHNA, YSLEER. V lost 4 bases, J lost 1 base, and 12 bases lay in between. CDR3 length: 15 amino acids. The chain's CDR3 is CASSPSDFRTDTQYF. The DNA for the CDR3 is TGCGCCAGCAGCCCTAGTGACTTCCGCACAGATACGCAGTATTTT.

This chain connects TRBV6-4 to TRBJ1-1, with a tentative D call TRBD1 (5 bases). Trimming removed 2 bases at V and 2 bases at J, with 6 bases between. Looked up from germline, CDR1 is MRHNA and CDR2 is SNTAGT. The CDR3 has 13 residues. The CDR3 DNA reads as TGTGCCAGCAGTGACCGGGACAACACTGAAGCTTTCTTT. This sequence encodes CASSDRDNTEAFF.

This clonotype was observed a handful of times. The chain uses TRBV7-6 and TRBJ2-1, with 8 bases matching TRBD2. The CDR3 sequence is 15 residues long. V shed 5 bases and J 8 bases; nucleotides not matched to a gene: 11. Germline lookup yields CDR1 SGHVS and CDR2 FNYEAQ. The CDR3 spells CASSPAGASVYEQFF. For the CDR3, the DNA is TGTGCCAGCAGCCCAGCGGGGGCCTCTGTTTATGAGCAGTTCTTC. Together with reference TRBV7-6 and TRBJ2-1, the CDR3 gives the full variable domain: GAGVSQSPRYKVTKRGQDVALRCDPISGHVSLYWYRQALGQGPEFLTYFNYEAQQDKSGLPNDRFSAERPEGSISTLTIQRTEQRDSAMYRCASSPAGASVYEQFFGPGTRLTVL.

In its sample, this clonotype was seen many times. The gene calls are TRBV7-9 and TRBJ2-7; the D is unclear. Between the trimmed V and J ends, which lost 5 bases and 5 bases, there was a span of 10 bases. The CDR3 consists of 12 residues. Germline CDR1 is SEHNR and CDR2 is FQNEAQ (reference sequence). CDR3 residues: CASSNTPNEQYF. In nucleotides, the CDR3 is TGTGCCAGCAGCAACACACCGAACGAGCAGTACTTC.

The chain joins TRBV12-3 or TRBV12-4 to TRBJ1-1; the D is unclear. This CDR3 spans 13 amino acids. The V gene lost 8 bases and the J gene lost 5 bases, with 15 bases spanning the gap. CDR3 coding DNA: TGTGCCAGCGTGGGAAAATGGCGGACTGAAGCTTTCTTT. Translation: CASVGKWRTEAFF.

The CDR3 loop is CASSASIREQYF. The CDR3, as DNA: TGTGCCAGCAGTGCATCTATCCGCGAGCAGTACTTC. The chain employs TRBV2 and TRBJ2-7; D not resolved. Germline CDR1 is SNHLY and CDR2 is FYNNEI. The CDR3 runs to 12 residues. The ends were cut back, 4 bases at V and 6 bases at J, with 10 bases in the middle.

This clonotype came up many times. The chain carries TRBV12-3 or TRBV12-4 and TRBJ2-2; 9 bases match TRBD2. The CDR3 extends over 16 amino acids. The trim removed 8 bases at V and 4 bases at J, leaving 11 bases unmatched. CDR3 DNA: TGTGCCAGCTGGGGTAGCGGGAGATCGAGCACCGGGGAGCTGTTTTTT. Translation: CASWGSGRSSTGELFF.

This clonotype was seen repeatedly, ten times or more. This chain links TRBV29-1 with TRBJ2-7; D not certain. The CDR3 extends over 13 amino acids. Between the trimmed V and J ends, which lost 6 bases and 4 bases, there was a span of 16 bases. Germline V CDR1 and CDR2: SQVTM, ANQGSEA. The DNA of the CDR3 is TGCAGCGTGGAAACCGAGCAAGGGTACGAGCAGTACTTC. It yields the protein CSVETEQGYEQYF.

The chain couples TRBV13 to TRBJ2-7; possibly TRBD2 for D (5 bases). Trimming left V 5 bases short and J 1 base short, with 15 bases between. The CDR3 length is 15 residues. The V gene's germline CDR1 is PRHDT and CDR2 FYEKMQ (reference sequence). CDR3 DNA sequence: TGTGCCAGCAGCACCGGGATCACGATATCCTACGAGCAGTACTTC. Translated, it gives CASSTGITISYEQYF.

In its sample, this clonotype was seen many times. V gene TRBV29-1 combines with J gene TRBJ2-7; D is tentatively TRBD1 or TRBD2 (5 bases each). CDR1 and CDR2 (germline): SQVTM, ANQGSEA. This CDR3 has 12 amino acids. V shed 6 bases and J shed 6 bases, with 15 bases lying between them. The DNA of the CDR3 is TGCAGCGTCTCCAGAGGGACGGGCGAGCAGTACTTC. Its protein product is CSVSRGTGEQYF.

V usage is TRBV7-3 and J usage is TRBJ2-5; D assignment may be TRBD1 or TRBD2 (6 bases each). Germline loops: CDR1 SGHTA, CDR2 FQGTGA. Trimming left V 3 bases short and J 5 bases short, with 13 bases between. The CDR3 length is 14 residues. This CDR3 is CASSFSTGAETQYF. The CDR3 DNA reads TGTGCCAGCAGCTTTTCCACGGGGGCCGAGACCCAGTACTTC.

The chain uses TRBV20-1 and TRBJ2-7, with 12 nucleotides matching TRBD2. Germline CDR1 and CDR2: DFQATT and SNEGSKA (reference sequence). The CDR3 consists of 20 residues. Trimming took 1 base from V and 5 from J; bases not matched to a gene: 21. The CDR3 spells CSARAWVGAATSGSINEQYF. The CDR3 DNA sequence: TGCAGTGCTAGAGCCTGGGTGGGGGCCGCGACTAGCGGGAGTATCAACGAGCAGTACTTC.

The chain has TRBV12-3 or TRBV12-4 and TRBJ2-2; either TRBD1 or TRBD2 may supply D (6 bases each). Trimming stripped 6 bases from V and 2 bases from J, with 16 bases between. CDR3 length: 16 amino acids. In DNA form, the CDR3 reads TGTGCCAGCAGGGGTGAAGGGGGAGGTAACACCGGGGAGCTGTTTTTT. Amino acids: CASRGEGGGNTGELFF.

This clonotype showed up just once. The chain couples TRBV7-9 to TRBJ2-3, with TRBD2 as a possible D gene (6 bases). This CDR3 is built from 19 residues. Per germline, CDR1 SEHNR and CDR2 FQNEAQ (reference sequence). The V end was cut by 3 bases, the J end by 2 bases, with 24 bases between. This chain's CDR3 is CASSFRFSILGGTTDTQYF. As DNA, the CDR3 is TGTGCCAGCAGCTTTCGATTTAGTATTCTGGGGGGAACCACAGATACGCAGTATTTT.

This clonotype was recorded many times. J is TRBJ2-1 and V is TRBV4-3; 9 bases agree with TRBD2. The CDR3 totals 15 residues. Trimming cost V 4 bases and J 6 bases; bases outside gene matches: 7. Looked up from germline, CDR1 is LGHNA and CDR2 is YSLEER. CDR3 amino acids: CASSPEGLAINEQFF. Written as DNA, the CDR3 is TGCGCCAGCAGCCCCGAGGGACTAGCTATCAATGAGCAGTTCTTC.

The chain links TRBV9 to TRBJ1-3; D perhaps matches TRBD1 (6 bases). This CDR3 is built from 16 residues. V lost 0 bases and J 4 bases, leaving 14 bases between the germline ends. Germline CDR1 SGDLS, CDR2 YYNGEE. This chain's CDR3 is CASSVVGRGSGNTIYF. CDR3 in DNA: TGTGCCAGCAGCGTAGTGGGCAGGGGCTCGGGAAACACCATATATTTT.

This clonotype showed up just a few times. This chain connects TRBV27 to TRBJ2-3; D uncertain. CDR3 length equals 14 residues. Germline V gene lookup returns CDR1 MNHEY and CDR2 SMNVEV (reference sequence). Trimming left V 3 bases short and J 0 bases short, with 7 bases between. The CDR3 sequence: CASSFISSTDTQYF. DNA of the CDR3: TGTGCCAGCAGTTTTATATCTAGCACAGATACGCAGTATTTT.

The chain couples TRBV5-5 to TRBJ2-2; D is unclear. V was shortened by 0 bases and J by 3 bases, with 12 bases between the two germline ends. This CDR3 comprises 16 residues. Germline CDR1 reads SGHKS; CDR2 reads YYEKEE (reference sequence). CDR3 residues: CASSLGVGLDTGELFF. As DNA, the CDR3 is TGTGCCAGCAGCTTGGGGGTTGGTCTTGACACCGGGGAGCTGTTTTTT.

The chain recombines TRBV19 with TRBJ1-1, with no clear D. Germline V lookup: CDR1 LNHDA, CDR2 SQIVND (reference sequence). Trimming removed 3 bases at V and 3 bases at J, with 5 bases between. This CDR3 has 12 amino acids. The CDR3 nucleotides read TGTGCCAGTAGTATCTCCTACACTGAAGCTTTCTTT. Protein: CASSISYTEAFF.

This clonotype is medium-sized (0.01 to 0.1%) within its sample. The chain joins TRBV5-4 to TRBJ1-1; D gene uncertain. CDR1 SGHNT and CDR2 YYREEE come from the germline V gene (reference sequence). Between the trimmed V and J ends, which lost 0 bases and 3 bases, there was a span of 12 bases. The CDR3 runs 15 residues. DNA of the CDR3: TGTGCCAGCAGCTTGGAAAAGGCCTTTGACACTGAAGCTTTCTTT. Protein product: CASSLEKAFDTEAFF.

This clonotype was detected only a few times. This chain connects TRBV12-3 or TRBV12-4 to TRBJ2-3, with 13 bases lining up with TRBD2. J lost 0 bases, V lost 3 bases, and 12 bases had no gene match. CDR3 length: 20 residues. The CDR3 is CASSFPRTSGRQTSTDTQYF. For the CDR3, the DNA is TGTGCCAGCAGTTTCCCGAGGACTAGCGGGAGACAGACTAGCACAGATACGCAGTATTTT.

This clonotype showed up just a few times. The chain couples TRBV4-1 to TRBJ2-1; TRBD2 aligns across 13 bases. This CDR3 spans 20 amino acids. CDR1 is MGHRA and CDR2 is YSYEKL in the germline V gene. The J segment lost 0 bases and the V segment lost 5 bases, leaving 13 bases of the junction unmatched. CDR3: CASSGTGLAGTGRSYNEQFF. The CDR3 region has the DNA TGCGCCAGCAGCGGGACGGGACTAGCGGGGACAGGTCGCTCCTACAATGAGCAGTTCTTC.

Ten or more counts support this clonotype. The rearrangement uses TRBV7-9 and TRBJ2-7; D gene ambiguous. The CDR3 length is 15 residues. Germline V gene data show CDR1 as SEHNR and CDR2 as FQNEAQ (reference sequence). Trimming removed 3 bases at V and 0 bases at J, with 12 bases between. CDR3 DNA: TGTGCCAGCAGCTTTCTGCGCGGACCCTCCTACGAGCAGTACTTC. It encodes CASSFLRGPSYEQYF.

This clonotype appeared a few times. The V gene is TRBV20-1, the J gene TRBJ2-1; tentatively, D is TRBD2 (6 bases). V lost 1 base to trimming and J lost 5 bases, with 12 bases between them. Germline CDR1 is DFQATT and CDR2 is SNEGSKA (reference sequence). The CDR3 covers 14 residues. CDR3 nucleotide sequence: TGCAGTGCTAGAGGACTAGGGGCCGACAATGAGCAGTTCTTC. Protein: CSARGLGADNEQFF.

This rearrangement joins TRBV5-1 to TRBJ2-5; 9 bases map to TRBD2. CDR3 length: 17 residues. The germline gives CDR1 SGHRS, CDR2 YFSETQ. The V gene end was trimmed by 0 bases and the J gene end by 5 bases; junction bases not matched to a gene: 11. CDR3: CASSLEGLAGKKETQYF. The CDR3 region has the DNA TGCGCCAGCAGCTTGGAGGGCCTAGCGGGGAAGAAGGAGACCCAGTACTTC.

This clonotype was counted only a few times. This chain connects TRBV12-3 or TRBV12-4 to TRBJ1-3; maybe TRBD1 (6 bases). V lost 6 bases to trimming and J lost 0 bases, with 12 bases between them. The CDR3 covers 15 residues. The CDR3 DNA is TGTGCCAGCAGGGTCGGACAGTCCTCTGGAAACACCATATATTTT. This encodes CASRVGQSSGNTIYF.

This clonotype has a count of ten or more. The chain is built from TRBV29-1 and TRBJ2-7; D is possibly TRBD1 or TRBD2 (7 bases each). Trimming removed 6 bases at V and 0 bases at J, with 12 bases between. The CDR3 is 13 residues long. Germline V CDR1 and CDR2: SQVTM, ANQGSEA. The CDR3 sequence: CSVGRGLSYEQYF. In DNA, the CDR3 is TGCAGCGTAGGGAGGGGGCTCTCCTACGAGCAGTACTTC.